Sequencing of this T cell receptor beta chain was carried out in a study of T cells in Graves' hyperthyroidism and ophthalmopathy. Study background: Upon initial diagnosis and before any treatment, peripheral blood was collected. Study-level results: In simple terms, a model built on 13 V-J features told ophthalmopathy apart from stable hyperthyroidism.

RNA transcripts served as the template for amplifying TCR beta CDR3 regions. HTBI primers drove first-round RT-PCR of the TCR CDR3. One entry per CDR3 protein, called by TCRdb with MiXCR from the multiplex PCR reads. The sample includes under 300,000 distinct CDR3 sequences, approximately 21% of them seen just once. Under 3 months was the duration of disease in ophthalmopathy patients, who also had a Clinical Activity Score of at least 3 and a NOSPECS grade of at least 4. As concerns this clonotype: What it binds is not known.

Trimming cost V 0 bases and J 0 bases, with 9 bases left between them. The CDR3 contains 16 residues. Germline lookup yields CDR1 MNHEY and CDR2 SVGAGI. The J gene is TRBJ1-3, the V gene TRBV6-5, with D uncertain. The clonotype originates from a man aged 30 to 39 with Graves' ophthalmopathy. The sample comprised blood. CDR3 sequence (DNA): TGTGCCAGCAGTTACTCAGCAGGTCGCTCTGGAAACACCATATATTTT. Translating it yields CASSYSAGRSGNTIYF.